This TCR beta chain was obtained from a study of cytomegalovirus exposure and HLA in healthy donors. Germline loops: CDR1 SGHDN, CDR2 FVKESK. Trimming cost V 3 bases and J 8 bases; bases outside gene matches: 15. CDR3 length: 16 residues. Both 60 Vbeta primers and 13 Jbeta primers went into the PCR. TCRdb's table, derived via immunoSEQ multiplex PCR, lists solely in-frame clones and lacks some. Among some 120,000 clones listed, roughly 74% were seen once. Material: PBMCs. The receptor was isolated from a woman in her fifties or sixties in good health and CMV-seropositive. The genes are TRBV14 and TRBJ1-2; TRBD1 matches 7 bases. DNA of the CDR3: TGTGCCAGCAGCCAGAACCGGGACAGACACAAGGAGGGCTACACCTTC. This translates into CASSQNRDRHKEGYTF. The full variable domain, its missing parts supplied by reference TRBV14 and TRBJ1-2, is EAGVTQFPSHSVIEKGQTVTLRCDPISGHDNLYWYRRVMGKEIKFLLHFVKESKQDESGMPNNRFLAERTGGTYSTLKVQPAELEDSGVYFCASSQNRDRHKEGYTFGSGTRLTVV.